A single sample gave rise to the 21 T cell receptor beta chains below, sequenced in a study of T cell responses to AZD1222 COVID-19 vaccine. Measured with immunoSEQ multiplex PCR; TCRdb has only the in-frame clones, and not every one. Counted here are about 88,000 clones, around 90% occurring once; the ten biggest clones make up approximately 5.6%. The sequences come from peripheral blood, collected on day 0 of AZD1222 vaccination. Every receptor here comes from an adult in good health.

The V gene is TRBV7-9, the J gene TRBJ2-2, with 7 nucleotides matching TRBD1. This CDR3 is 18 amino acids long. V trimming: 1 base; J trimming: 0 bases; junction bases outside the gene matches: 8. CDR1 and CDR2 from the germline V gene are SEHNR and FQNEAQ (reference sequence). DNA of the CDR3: TGTGCCAGCAGCTTAGAGGTACTACAGGGGCCGAACACCGGGGAGCTGTTTTTT. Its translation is CASSLEVLQGPNTGELFF.

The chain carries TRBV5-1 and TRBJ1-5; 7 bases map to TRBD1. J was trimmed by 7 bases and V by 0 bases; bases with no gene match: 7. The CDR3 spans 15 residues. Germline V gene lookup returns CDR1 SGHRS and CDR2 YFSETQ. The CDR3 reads CASSLETGVGQPQHF. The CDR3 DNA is TGCGCCAGCAGCTTGGAAACAGGGGTGGGACAGCCCCAGCATTTT.

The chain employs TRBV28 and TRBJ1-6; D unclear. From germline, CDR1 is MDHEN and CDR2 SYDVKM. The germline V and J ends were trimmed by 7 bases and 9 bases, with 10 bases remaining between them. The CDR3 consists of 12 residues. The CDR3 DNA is TGTGCCAGCAACCTACAGAGTTCACCCCTCCACTTT. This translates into CASNLQSSPLHF.

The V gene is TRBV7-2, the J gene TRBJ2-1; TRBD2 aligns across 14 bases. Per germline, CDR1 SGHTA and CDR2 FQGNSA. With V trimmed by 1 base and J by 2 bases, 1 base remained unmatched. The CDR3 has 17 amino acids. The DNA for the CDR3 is TGTGCCAGCAGCTTAGGACTAGCGGGAGGGCCCTACAATGAGCAGTTCTTC. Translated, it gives CASSLGLAGGPYNEQFF.

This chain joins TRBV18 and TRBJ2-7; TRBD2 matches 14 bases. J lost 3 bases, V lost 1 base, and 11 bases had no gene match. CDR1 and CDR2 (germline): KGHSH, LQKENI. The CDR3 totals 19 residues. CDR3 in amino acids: CASSPRVQGLAGAHYEQYF. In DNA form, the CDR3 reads TGTGCCAGCTCACCACGGGTCCAGGGACTAGCGGGAGCTCACTACGAGCAGTACTTC.

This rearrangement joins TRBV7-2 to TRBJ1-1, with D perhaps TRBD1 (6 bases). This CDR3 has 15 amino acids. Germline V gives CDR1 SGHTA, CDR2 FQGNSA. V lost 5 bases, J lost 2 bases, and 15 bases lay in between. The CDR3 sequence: CASSTSRGPNTEAFF. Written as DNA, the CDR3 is TGTGCCAGCAGCACCAGTCGGGGGCCAAACACTGAAGCTTTCTTT.

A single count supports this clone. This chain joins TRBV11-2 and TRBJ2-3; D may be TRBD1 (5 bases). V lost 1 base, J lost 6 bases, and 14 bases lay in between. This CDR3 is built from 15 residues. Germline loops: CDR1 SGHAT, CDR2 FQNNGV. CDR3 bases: TGTGCCAGCAGCTTAGTGGGCATTTCAGGGGATACGCAGTATTTT. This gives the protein CASSLVGISGDTQYF.

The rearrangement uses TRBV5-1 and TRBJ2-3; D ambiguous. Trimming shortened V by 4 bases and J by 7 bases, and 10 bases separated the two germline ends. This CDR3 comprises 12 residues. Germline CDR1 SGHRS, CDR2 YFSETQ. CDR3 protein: CASSPVGYTQYF. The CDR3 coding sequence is TGCGCCAGCAGCCCCGTGGGCTATACGCAGTATTTT.

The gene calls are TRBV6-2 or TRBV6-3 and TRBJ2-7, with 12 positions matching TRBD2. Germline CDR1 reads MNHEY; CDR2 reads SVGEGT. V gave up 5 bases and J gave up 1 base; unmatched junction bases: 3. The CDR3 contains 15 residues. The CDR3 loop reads CASSTTSGRSYEQYF. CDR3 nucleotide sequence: TGTGCCAGCAGTACGACTAGCGGGAGATCCTACGAGCAGTACTTC.

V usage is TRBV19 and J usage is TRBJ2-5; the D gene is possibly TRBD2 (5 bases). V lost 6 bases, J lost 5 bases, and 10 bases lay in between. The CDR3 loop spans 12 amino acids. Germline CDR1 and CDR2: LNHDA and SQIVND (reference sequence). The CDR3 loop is CASSRTRETQYF. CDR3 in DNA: TGTGCCAGTAGCCGGACTCGCGAGACCCAGTACTTC.

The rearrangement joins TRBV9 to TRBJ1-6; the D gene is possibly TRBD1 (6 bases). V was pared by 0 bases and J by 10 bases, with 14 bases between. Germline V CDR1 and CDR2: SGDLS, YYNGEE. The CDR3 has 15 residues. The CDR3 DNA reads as TGTGCCAGCAGCGTAGGGGACAACTTGGGATCACCCCTCCACTTT. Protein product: CASSVGDNLGSPLHF.

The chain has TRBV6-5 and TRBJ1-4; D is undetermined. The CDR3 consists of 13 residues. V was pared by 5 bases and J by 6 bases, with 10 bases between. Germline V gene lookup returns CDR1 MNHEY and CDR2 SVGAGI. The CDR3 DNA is TGTGCCAGCAGTCTAGATCTGGATGAAAAACTGTTTTTT. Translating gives CASSLDLDEKLFF.

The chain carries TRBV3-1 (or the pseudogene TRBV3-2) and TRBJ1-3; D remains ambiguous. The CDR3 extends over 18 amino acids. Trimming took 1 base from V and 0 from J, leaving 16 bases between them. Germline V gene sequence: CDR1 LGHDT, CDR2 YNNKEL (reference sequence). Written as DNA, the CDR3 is TGTGCCAGCAGCCAAGTTTATGGCCGCCTGAGCTCTGGAAACACCATATATTTT. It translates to CASSQVYGRLSSGNTIYF.

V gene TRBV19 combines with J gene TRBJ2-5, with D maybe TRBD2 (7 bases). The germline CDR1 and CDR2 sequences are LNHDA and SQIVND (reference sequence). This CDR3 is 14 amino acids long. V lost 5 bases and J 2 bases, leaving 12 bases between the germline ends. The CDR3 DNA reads TGTGCCAGTAGTCAAGGGGGAGGGCAAGAGACCCAGTACTTC. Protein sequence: CASSQGGGQETQYF.

CDR3 coding DNA: TGTGCCAGCAGCTTCCGGGGACAGTCCACCGGGGAGCTGTTTTTT. Protein: CASSFRGQSTGELFF. V gene TRBV7-3 combines with J gene TRBJ2-2, with 7 positions matching TRBD1. The length of the CDR3 is 15 residues. Per germline, CDR1 SGHTA and CDR2 FQGTGA. V gave up 3 bases and J gave up 4 bases; unmatched junction bases: 5.

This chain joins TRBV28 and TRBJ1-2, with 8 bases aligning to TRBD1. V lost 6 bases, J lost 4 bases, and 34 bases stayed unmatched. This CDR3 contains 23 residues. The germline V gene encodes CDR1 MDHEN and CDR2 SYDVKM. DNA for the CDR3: TGTGCCAGCAGCCCAAGGAGGACAGGGTTTCCCTCGGGCTGGGTGGGTCGGATCTATGGCTACACCTTC. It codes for CASSPRRTGFPSGWVGRIYGYTF.

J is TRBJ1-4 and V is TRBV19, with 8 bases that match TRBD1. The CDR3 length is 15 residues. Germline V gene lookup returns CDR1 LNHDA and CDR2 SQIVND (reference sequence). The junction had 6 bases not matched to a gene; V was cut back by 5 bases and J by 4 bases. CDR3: CASSRPGQVNEKLFF. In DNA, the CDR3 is TGTGCCAGTAGTCGACCGGGACAGGTTAATGAAAAACTGTTTTTT.

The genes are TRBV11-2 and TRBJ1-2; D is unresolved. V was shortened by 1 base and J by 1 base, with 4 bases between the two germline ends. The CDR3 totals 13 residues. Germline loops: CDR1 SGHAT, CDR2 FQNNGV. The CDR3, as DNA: TGTGCCAGCAGCTTAGGTGTTAACTATGGCTACACCTTC. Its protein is CASSLGVNYGYTF.

CDR3 loop: CASSEWTPSYEQYF. The CDR3 DNA reads as TGTGCCAGCAGTGAATGGACACCCTCCTACGAGCAGTACTTC. The rearrangement joins TRBV28 to TRBJ2-7; possibly TRBD1 for D (5 bases). The CDR3 length is 14 residues. From germline, CDR1 is MDHEN and CDR2 SYDVKM. Between the trimmed V and J ends, which lost 5 bases and 0 bases, there was a span of 11 bases. The variable domain in full, with the rest retrieved from reference TRBV28 and TRBJ2-7, is DVKVTQSSRYLVKRTGEKVFLECVQDMDHENMFWYRQDPGLGLRLIYFSYDVKMKEKGDIPEGYSVSREKKERFSLILESASTNQTSMYLCASSEWTPSYEQYFGPGTRLTVT.

The CDR3 region has the DNA TGTGCCATCAGTAAGGGTTCTGGAAACACCATATATTTT. Translation: CAISKGSGNTIYF. This chain joins TRBV10-3 and TRBJ1-3; no definite D call. The V end lost 5 bases, the J end lost 1 base, and 6 bases lay between the germline ends. Germline CDR1 is ENHRY and CDR2 is SYGVKD. The CDR3 covers 13 residues.

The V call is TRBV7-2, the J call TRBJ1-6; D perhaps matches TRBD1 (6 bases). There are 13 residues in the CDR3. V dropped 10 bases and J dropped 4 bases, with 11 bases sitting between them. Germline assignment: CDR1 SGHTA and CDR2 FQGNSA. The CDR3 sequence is CATSGDYNSPLHF. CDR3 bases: TGTGCCACCTCAGGGGATTATAATTCACCCCTCCACTTT. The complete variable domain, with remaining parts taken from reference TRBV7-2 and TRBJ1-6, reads GAGVSQSPSNKVTEKGKDVELRCDPISGHTALYWYRQSLGQGLEFLIYFQGNSAPDKSGLPSDRFSAERTGGSVSTLTIQRTQQEDSAVYLCATSGDYNSPLHFGNGTRLTVT.